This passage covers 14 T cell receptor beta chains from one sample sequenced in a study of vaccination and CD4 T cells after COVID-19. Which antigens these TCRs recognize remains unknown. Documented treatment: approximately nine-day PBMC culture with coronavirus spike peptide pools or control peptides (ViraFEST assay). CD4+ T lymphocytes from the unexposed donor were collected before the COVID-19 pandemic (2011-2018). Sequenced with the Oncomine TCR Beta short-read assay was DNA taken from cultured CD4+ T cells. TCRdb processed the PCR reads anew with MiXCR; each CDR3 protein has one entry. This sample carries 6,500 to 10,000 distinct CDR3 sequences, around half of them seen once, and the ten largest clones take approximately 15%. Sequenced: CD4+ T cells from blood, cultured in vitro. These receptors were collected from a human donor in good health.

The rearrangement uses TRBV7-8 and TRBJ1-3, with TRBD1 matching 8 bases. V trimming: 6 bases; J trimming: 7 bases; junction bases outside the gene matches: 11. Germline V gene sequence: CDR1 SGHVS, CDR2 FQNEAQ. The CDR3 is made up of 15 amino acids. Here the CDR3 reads CASSSTGGARNTIYF. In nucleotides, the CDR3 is TGTGCCAGCAGTTCTACAGGGGGAGCCCGGAACACCATATATTTT.

The CDR3 spells CSASPLGQGAQETQYF. The CDR3 coding sequence is TGCAGTGCTAGTCCCCTGGGACAGGGGGCGCAGGAGACCCAGTACTTC. This rearrangement joins TRBV20-1 to TRBJ2-5, with 12 bases identical to TRBD1. This CDR3 is 16 amino acids long. The ends lost 3 bases at V and 5 bases at J; junction bases unmatched: 10. Looked up from germline, CDR1 is DFQATT and CDR2 is SNEGSKA (reference sequence).

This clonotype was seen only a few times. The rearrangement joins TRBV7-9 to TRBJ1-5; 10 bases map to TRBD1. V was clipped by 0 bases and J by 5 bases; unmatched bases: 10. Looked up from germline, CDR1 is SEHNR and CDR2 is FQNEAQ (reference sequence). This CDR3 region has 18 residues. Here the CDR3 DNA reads TGTGCCAGCAGCTTAGCATGGCCGGGACAGGGGAGTCATCAGCCCCAGCATTTT. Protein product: CASSLAWPGQGSHQPQHF. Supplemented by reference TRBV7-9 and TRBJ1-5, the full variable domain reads DTGVSQNPRHKITKRGQNVTFRCDPISEHNRLYWYRQTLGQGPEFLTYFQNEAQLEKSRLLSDRFSAERPKGSFSTLEIQRTEQGDSAMYLCASSLAWPGQGSHQPQHFGDGTRLSIL.

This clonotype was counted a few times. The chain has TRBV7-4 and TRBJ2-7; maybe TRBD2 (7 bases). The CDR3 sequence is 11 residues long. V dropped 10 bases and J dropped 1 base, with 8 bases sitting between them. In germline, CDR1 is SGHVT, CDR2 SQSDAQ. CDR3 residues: CAKGGSYEQYF. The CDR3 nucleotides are TGTGCCAAGGGGGGGTCCTACGAGCAGTACTTC.

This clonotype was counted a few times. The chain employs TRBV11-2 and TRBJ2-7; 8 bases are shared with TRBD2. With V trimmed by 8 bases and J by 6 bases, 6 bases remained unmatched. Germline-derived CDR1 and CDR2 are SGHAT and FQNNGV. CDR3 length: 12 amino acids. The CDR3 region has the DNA TGTGCCAGCTCCGGGGGGGTCAGCGAGCAGTACTTC. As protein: CASSGGVSEQYF.

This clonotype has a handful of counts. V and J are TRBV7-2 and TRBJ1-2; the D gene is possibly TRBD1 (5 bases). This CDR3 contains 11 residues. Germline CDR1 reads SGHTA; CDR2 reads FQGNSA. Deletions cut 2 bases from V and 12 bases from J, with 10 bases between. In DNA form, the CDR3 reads TGTGCCAGCAGCTTAAAGCAGGGCCACACCTTC. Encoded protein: CASSLKQGHTF. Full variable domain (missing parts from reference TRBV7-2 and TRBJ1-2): GAGVSQSPSNKVTEKGKDVELRCDPISGHTALYWYRQSLGQGLEFLIYFQGNSAPDKSGLPSDRFSAERTGGSVSTLTIQRTQQEDSAVYLCASSLKQGHTFGSGTRLTVV.

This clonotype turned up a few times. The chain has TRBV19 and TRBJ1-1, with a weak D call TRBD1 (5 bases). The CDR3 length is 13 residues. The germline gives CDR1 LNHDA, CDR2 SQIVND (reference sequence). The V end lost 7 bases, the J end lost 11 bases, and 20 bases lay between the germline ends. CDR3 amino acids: CASTPGQGVSAFF. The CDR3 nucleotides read TGTGCCAGTACCCCGGGGCAGGGCGTTTCGGCTTTCTTT.

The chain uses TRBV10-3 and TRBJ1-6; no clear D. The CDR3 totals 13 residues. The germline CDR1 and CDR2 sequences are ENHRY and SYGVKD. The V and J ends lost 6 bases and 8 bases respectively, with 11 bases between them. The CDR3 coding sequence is TGTGCCATCAGGGCGAGGTCGGATTCACCCCTCCACTTT. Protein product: CAIRARSDSPLHF.

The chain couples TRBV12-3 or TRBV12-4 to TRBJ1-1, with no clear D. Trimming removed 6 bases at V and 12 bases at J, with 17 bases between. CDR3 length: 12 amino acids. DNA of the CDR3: TGTGCCAGCAGCCCCGCGGGCCTCGGAACTTTCTTT. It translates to CASSPAGLGTFF.

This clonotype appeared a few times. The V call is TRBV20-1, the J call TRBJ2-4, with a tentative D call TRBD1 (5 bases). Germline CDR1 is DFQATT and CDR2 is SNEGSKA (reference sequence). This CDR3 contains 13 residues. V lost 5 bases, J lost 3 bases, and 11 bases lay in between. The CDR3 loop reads CSAAPRDKNIQYF. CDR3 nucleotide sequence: TGCAGTGCTGCCCCCAGGGACAAAAACATTCAGTACTTC.

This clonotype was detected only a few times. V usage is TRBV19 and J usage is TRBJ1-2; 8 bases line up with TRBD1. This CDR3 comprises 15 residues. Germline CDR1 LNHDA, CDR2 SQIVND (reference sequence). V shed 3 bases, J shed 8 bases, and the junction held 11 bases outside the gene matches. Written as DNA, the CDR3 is TGTGCCAGTAGTATTCCCGGGTCGACAGGGGAAGGCTACACCTTC. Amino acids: CASSIPGSTGEGYTF.

Here the CDR3 DNA reads TGTGCCAGCAGTTTAGCGGCAGGGTTGAAGCCCCAGCATTTT. Its protein product is CASSLAAGLKPQHF. The chain couples TRBV12-3 or TRBV12-4 to TRBJ1-5; D perhaps matches TRBD1 (5 bases). The CDR3 is 14 residues long. Trimming cost V 0 bases and J 8 bases, with 11 bases left between them.

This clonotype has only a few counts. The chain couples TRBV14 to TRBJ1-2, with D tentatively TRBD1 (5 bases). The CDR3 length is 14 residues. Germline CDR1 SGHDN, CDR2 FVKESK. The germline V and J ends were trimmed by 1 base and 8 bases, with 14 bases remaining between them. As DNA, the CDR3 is TGTGCCAGCAGCCAAGCTTGGGGAGGGGCCGGCTACACCTTC. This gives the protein CASSQAWGGAGYTF.

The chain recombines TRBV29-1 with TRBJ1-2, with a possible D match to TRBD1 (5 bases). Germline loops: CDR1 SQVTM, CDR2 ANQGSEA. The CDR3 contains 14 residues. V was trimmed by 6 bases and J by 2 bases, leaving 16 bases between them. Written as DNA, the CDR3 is TGCAGCGTGGCGCCTTTTCGGGGCAACTATGGCTACACCTTC. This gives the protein CSVAPFRGNYGYTF.